This T cell receptor beta chain is from a study of cytomegalovirus exposure and HLA in healthy donors. The validation cohort, a group of under 150 subjects, included the donors and was separate from the approximately 670-subject first cohort. The study's findings and limits: The classifier reportedly diagnosed cytomegalovirus status with high sensitivity and specificity. Some public TCRs appeared in many individuals, while most sequences were rare.

Profiled with immunoSEQ multiplex PCR; TCRdb holds only in-frame clones, not every one. The table lists under 200,000 clones, around 88% of them singletons. This clone was observed a handful of times. Its target is not known. The sequence was obtained from a woman between 18 and 30 years old in good health and CMV-seronegative. The sample comprised PBMCs.

This CDR3 is CASSLVVNRRQETQYF. The CDR3 coding sequence is TGTGCCAGCAGCTTAGTGGTGAACAGGAGACAAGAGACCCAGTACTTC. V is TRBV7-8 and J is TRBJ2-5, with D possibly TRBD1 on 5 matching bases. The CDR3 has 16 amino acids. Germline CDR1 and CDR2: SGHVS and FQNEAQ. Trimming removed 1 base at V and 2 bases at J, with 14 bases between.